One and the same sample provided the 22 T cell receptor beta chains below, sequenced in a study of OX40 agonist ivuxolimab in advanced cancers. Generated by immunoSEQ multiplex PCR, the TCRdb table keeps only in-frame clones and is missing some. In the table there are 40,000 to 60,000 clones, around 87% of which are singletons. This specimen consisted of CD4+ or CD8+ T cells sorted from blood, obtained in a trial of the OX40 agonist ivuxolimab. These receptors were taken from an adult with an advanced solid tumor such as melanoma, head and neck, liver or kidney cancer.

The rearrangement joins TRBV5-4 to TRBJ2-3; D could derive from TRBD1 or TRBD2 (6 bases each). Germline V gives CDR1 SGHNT, CDR2 YYREEE (reference sequence). V was clipped by 2 bases and J by 2 bases, with 9 bases between them. The CDR3 consists of 14 residues. The CDR3 spells CASSFGGLTDTQYF. CDR3 sequence (DNA): TGTGCCAGCAGCTTTGGGGGGCTCACAGATACGCAGTATTTT.

V gene TRBV7-8 combines with J gene TRBJ2-1; 13 bases are a match to TRBD2. CDR3 size: 18 residues. V lost 5 bases and J lost 6; bases outside the gene matches: 13. Germline values: CDR1 SGHVS, CDR2 FQNEAQ. The CDR3 region has the DNA TGTGCCAGCAGCCCACGGATGACACTAGCGGGAGGGCCCAATGAGCAGTTCTTC. It specifies CASSPRMTLAGGPNEQFF.

This clone appeared a single time. The J gene is TRBJ1-1, the V gene TRBV5-1; a weak D match, TRBD1 (5 bases). V lost 3 bases and J 1 base, leaving 10 bases between the germline ends. Germline CDR1 SGHRS, CDR2 YFSETQ. The CDR3 length is 14 residues. CDR3 in DNA: TGCGCCAGCAGCTCGGGGACGGCGAACACTGAAGCTTTCTTT. Translated, it gives CASSSGTANTEAFF.

The rearrangement links TRBV19 to TRBJ1-5; 8 nucleotides line up with TRBD1. The CDR3 length is 14 residues. Trimming at V came to 5 bases and at J to 5 bases, leaving 5 bases not matched to a gene. CDR1 is LNHDA, CDR2 SQIVND, per germline (reference sequence). The CDR3 nucleotides read TGTGCCAGTAGTCCCGGACAGGGCTATCAGCCCCAGCATTTT. It encodes CASSPGQGYQPQHF.

This chain uses TRBV2 with TRBJ2-3; D possibly uses TRBD1 or TRBD2 (6 bases each). The CDR3 is 12 residues long. Trimming removed 6 bases from V and 4 bases from J, with 8 bases in between. CDR1 and CDR2 (germline): SNHLY, FYNNEI. Here the CDR3 reads CASREGADTQYF. CDR3 in DNA: TGTGCCAGCAGGGAGGGGGCAGATACGCAGTATTTT.

J is TRBJ1-4 and V is TRBV29-1; TRBD1 matches at 7 bases. The trim removed 6 bases at V and 0 bases at J, leaving 7 bases unmatched. CDR1 and CDR2 from the germline V gene are SQVTM and ANQGSEA. This CDR3 has 15 amino acids. The CDR3 coding sequence is TGCAGCGTCAAAAGGACAGGCACAACTAATGAAAAACTGTTTTTT. This codes for CSVKRTGTTNEKLFF.

Of note for this clone: The junction differs from germline at one of its ends, possibly a read error. The V gene is TRBV4-1, the J gene TRBJ1-1, with D possibly TRBD1 on 6 matching bases. Germline V gives CDR1 MGHRA, CDR2 YSYEKL. CDR3 length: 13 amino acids. In DNA form, the CDR3 reads TGCGCCGGCAGCCACCCCCCAGGGGCTGAAGCTTTCTTT. Amino acids: CAGSHPPGAEAFF.

CDR3: CASSPTKTREAFF. The DNA of the CDR3 is TGTGCCAGCTCACCAACCAAAACAAGGGAAGCTTTCTTT. The chain is built from TRBV18 and TRBJ1-1; unclear D gene. The germline V and J ends were trimmed by 2 bases and 8 bases, with 12 bases remaining between them. This CDR3 has 13 residues. Germline V gives CDR1 KGHSH, CDR2 LQKENI.

The chain links TRBV7-3 to TRBJ2-2; 7 bases match TRBD1. The V and J ends lost 5 bases and 5 bases, in that order; junction bases with no gene match: 8. The CDR3 loop spans 15 amino acids. Per germline, CDR1 SGHTA and CDR2 FQGTGA. CDR3 DNA sequence: TGTGCCAGCAGCCGGCAGTCGACAGGGACCGGGGAGCTGTTTTTT. Its translation: CASSRQSTGTGELFF.

V gene TRBV7-6 combines with J gene TRBJ1-1; TRBD1 matches 8 bases. CDR1 and CDR2 from the germline V gene are SGHVS and FNYEAQ. The V segment lost 5 bases and the J segment 4 bases; nucleotides outside the gene matches: 6. The CDR3 length is 14 residues. The CDR3 region has the DNA TGTGCCAGCAGCCCCCGAACAGGGGGCACTGAAGCTTTCTTT. Its protein is CASSPRTGGTEAFF.

Relative to its sample, this clone is medium-sized. The chain employs TRBV6-1 and TRBJ1-5, with D possibly matching TRBD1 (5 bases). Germline V gives CDR1 MNHNS, CDR2 SASEGT. The CDR3 runs 15 residues. Trimming stripped 7 bases from V and 5 bases from J, with 18 bases between. CDR3 sequence: CASTLPIQGDQPQHF. The DNA for the CDR3 is TGTGCCAGCACCCTACCCATCCAGGGAGATCAGCCCCAGCATTTT.

V gene TRBV9 combines with J gene TRBJ1-1; D is uncertain. V dropped 0 bases and J dropped 1 base, with 7 bases sitting between them. This CDR3 region has 14 residues. Germline V CDR1 and CDR2: SGDLS, YYNGEE. The CDR3: CASSVAPENTEAFF. DNA of the CDR3: TGTGCCAGCAGCGTAGCTCCCGAGAACACTGAAGCTTTCTTT. The variable domain in full, completed from reference TRBV9 and TRBJ1-1, reads DSGVTQTPKHLITATGQRVTLRCSPRSGDLSVYWYQQSLDQGLQFLIQYYNGEERAKGNILERFSAQQFPDLHSELNLSSLELGDSALYFCASSVAPENTEAFFGQGTRLTVV.

The chain has TRBV5-6 and TRBJ2-2; D may correspond to TRBD1 or TRBD2 (5 bases each). The CDR3 is 16 residues long. The ends were cut back, 2 bases at V and 4 bases at J, with 15 bases in the middle. CDR1 SGHDT and CDR2 YYEEEE come from the germline V gene. The CDR3 sequence is CASSFGAGMRTGELFF. The CDR3, as DNA: TGTGCCAGCAGCTTCGGGGCAGGGATGCGCACCGGGGAGCTGTTTTTT.

The count of this clone is one. The genes are TRBV5-6 and TRBJ2-7; 7 bases map to TRBD2. V was pared by 4 bases and J by 1 base, with 8 bases of the junction left unmatched. CDR3 size: 15 residues. The germline CDR1 and CDR2 sequences are SGHDT and YYEEEE. The CDR3 DNA is TGTGCCAGCAGCCCTAGCGGACTAGTGTCCTACGAGCAGTACTTC. Translated: CASSPSGLVSYEQYF.

J is TRBJ2-1 and V is TRBV2; D remains ambiguous. Germline values: CDR1 SNHLY, CDR2 FYNNEI. Trimming cost V 5 bases and J 7 bases, with 12 bases left between them. This CDR3 is built from 13 residues. CDR3 DNA sequence: TGTGCCAGCAGTCGCCGGCGACCTAATGAGCAGTTCTTC. Protein: CASSRRRPNEQFF.

The J gene is TRBJ2-5, the V gene TRBV15, with 8 bases aligning to TRBD1. The CDR3 covers 16 residues. V dropped 3 bases and J dropped 5; count of bases not matched to a gene: 11. Looked up from germline, CDR1 is LNHNV and CDR2 is YYDKDF (reference sequence). Written as DNA, the CDR3 is TGTGCCACCAGCAGCGCGGACAGGGTCCAAGCGGAGACCCAGTACTTC. Protein sequence: CATSSADRVQAETQYF. Full variable domain (remainder filled in from reference TRBV15 and TRBJ2-5): DAMVIQNPRYQVTQFGKPVTLSCSQTLNHNVMYWYQQKSSQAPKLLFHYYDKDFNNEADTPDNFQSRRPNTSFCFLDIRSPGLGDTAMYLCATSSADRVQAETQYFGPGTRLLVL.

The CDR3 is CAAKPIGTGRSEQYF. The CDR3 DNA reads as TGTGCCGCAAAGCCAATAGGGACAGGGAGGAGCGAGCAGTACTTC. This chain links TRBV27 with TRBJ2-7; 9 bases align to TRBD1. J was trimmed by 6 bases and V by 11 bases; bases with no gene match: 17. From germline, CDR1 is MNHEY and CDR2 SMNVEV (reference sequence). The CDR3 consists of 15 residues.

The V gene is TRBV5-1, the J gene TRBJ2-7; the D is unclear. The germline gives CDR1 SGHRS, CDR2 YFSETQ. This CDR3 is built from 13 residues. V was cut by 5 bases and J by 0 bases, with 9 bases left in between. The CDR3 spells CASRTSNSYEQYF. The DNA of the CDR3 is TGCGCCAGCAGAACAAGTAACTCCTACGAGCAGTACTTC.

The genes are TRBV7-9 and TRBJ2-6; weak D call: TRBD2 (5 bases). Germline V lookup: CDR1 SEHNR, CDR2 FQNEAQ (reference sequence). CDR3 length: 14 residues. V was trimmed by 7 bases and J by 1 base, leaving 8 bases between them. Here the CDR3 reads CASNPGSGANVLTF. CDR3 bases: TGTGCCAGCAACCCGGGATCTGGGGCCAACGTCCTGACTTTC. The complete variable domain, with remaining parts taken from reference TRBV7-9 and TRBJ2-6, reads DTGVSQNPRHKITKRGQNVTFRCDPISEHNRLYWYRQTLGQGPEFLTYFQNEAQLEKSRLLSDRFSAERPKGSFSTLEIQRTEQGDSAMYLCASNPGSGANVLTFGAGSRLTVL.

The chain is built from TRBV12-5 and TRBJ2-7; D gene unclear. V was pared by 4 bases and J by 4 bases, with 5 bases between. The CDR3 has 11 amino acids. CDR1 and CDR2 from the germline V gene are LGHNT and FRNRAP. CDR3 sequence reads: CASGSHYEQYF. CDR3 nucleotides: TGTGCTAGTGGTTCCCATTACGAGCAGTACTTC. The full variable domain, rest sourced from reference TRBV12-5 and TRBJ2-7, is DARVTQTPRHKVTEMGQEVTMRCQPILGHNTVFWYRQTMMQGLELLAYFRNRAPLDDSGMPKDRFSAEMPDATLATLKIQPSEPRDSAVYFCASGSHYEQYFGPGTRLTVT.

This clone occurred once. The chain links TRBV10-3 to TRBJ1-1; 7 bases map to TRBD1. Germline V CDR1 and CDR2: ENHRY, SYGVKD. The V gene end was trimmed by 0 bases and the J gene end by 5 bases; junction bases not matched to a gene: 6. This CDR3 region has 15 residues. The CDR3 DNA follows: TGTGCCATCAGTGAGTCAAAGGGCAGGGGGACTGAAGCTTTCTTT. As protein: CAISESKGRGTEAFF.

This chain joins TRBV5-4 and TRBJ2-1; TRBD2 agrees at 10 bases. Trimming cost V 6 bases and J 4 bases; bases outside gene matches: 7. The CDR3 extends over 15 amino acids. From germline, CDR1 is SGHNT and CDR2 YYREEE (reference sequence). CDR3 nucleotides: TGTGCCAGCAACATAGCGGGAGGCCTTTACAATGAGCAGTTCTTC. Its protein product is CASNIAGGLYNEQFF.